The T cell receptor (beta chain) under discussion was sequenced for a study of T cell responses to AZD1222 COVID-19 vaccine. General study findings and limits: Breadth and depth of Spike-specific TCRs rose after two AZD1222 doses.

A note on this clone: The antigen remains undetermined.

Sequencing used immunoSEQ multiplex PCR; TCRdb keeps in-frame clones, though not all of them. The data show 100,000 to 150,000 clones, with around 90% seen just once and about 1% held by the top ten. There are 15 residues in the CDR3. The rearrangement uses TRBV21-1 and TRBJ2-7. TRBV21-1 is marked as a pseudogene. The receptor's source is an adult who received the AZD1222 COVID-19 vaccine. This specimen was peripheral blood, taken 28 days after the second AZD1222 dose. CDR3 sequence reads: CASSKGGGKGYEQYF. CDR3 bases: TGTGCCAGCAGCAAAGGTGGGGGAAAGGGCTACGAGCAGTACTTC.